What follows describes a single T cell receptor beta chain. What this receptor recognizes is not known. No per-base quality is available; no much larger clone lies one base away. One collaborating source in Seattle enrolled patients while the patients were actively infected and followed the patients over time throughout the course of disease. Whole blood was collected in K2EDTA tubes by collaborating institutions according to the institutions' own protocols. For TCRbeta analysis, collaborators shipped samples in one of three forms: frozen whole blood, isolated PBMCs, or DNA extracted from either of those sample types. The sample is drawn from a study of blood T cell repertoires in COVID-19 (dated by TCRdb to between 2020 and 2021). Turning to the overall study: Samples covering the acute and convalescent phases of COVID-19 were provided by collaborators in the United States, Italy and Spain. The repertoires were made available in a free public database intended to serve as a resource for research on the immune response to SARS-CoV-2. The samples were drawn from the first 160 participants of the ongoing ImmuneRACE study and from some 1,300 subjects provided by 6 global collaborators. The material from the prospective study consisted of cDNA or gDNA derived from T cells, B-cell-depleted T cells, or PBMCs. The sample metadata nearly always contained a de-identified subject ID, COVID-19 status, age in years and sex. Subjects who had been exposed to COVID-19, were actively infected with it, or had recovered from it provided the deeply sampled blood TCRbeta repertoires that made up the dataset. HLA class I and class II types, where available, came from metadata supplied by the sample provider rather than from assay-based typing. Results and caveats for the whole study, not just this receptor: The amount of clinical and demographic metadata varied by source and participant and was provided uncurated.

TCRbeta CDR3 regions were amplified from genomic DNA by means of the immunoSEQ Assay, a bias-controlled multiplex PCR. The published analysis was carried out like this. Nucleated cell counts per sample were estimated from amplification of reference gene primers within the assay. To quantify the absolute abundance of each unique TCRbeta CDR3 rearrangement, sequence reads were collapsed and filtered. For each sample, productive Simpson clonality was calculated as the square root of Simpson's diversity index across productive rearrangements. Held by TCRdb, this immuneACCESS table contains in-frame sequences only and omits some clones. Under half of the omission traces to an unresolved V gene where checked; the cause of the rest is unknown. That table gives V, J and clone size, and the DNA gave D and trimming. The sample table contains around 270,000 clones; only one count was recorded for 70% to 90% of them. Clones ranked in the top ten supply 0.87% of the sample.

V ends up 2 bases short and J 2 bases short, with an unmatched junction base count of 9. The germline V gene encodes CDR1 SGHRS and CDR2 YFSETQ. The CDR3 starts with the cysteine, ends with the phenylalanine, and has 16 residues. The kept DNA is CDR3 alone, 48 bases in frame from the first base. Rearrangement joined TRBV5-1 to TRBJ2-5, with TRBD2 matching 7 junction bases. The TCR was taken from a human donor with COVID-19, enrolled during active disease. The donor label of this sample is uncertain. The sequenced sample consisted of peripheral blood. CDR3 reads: CASSFVGGFGQETQYF. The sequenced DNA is TGCGCCAGCAGCTTTGTCGGGGGGTTTGGACAAGAGACCCAGTACTTC.